Below are 8 T cell receptor beta chains sequenced from a single sample in a study of T cells in Graves' hyperthyroidism and ophthalmopathy. Regions amplified from RNA transcripts were the TCR beta CDR3 regions. The HTBI primer set was used in a first-round RT-PCR of the TCR CDR3. TCRdb re-called the multiplex PCR reads with MiXCR, one entry per CDR3 protein. The sample holds 380,000 or so distinct CDR3 sequences, 14% seen once. The sequenced sample consisted of blood. These receptors were taken from a woman in her 30s with Graves' hyperthyroidism.

This clonotype was seen many times. The CDR3 nucleotides read TGTGCCAGCAGCTTAGCGGGAGGGTCACAAGAGCAGTTCTTC. Translating it yields CASSLAGGSQEQFF. This chain joins TRBV2 and TRBJ2-1; 11 positions match TRBD2. The germline V gene has CDR1 SNHLY and CDR2 FYNNEI. The CDR3 covers 14 residues. V was pared by 6 bases and J by 10 bases, with 8 bases of the junction left unmatched.

This clonotype was seen ten or more times. The chain couples TRBV10-3 to TRBJ1-6, with 7 nucleotides matching TRBD1. CDR1 and CDR2 (germline): ENHRY, SYGVKD. This CDR3 is built from 14 residues. V was pared by 6 bases and J by 5 bases, with 4 bases of the junction left unmatched. The CDR3 DNA is TGTGCCATCAGCGCTGACAGGGATAATTCACCCCTCCACTTT. Translating gives CAISADRDNSPLHF.

This clonotype came up many times. V and J are TRBV12-3 or TRBV12-4 and TRBJ1-2; no clear D gene. V shed 5 bases and J shed 4 bases, with 14 bases lying between them. The CDR3 is 14 amino acids. The CDR3 nucleotides are TGTGCCAGCAGTGTGGATTGGGGTAGCTATGGCTACACCTTC. The encoded protein is CASSVDWGSYGYTF.

A few counts support this clonotype. The chain has TRBV20-1 and TRBJ1-6; 7 bases fit TRBD1. The CDR3 consists of 14 residues. Losses at the gene ends were 5 bases for V and 8 bases for J; bases not matched to a gene: 9. Per germline, CDR1 DFQATT and CDR2 SNEGSKA (reference sequence). CDR3 amino acids: CSAETGVRDSPLHF. The CDR3 DNA is TGCAGTGCTGAAACAGGGGTACGGGATTCACCCCTCCACTTT.

This clonotype was seen ten or more times. V and J are TRBV6-2 or TRBV6-3 and TRBJ2-1, with 10 positions matching TRBD2. The ends lost 6 bases at V and 0 bases at J; junction bases unmatched: 2. CDR1 is MNHEY and CDR2 is SVGEGT in the germline V gene. This CDR3 region has 15 residues. CDR3 region: CASSSSGSSYNEQFF. The CDR3 DNA reads TGTGCCAGCAGCTCTAGCGGGAGCTCCTACAATGAGCAGTTCTTC.

This clonotype was counted at least ten times. The chain is built from TRBV28 and TRBJ1-5, with D possibly being TRBD1 (5 bases). Trimming took 7 bases from V and 4 from J, leaving 14 bases between them. CDR1 is MDHEN, CDR2 SYDVKM, per germline. The CDR3 loop spans 14 amino acids. The CDR3 sequence is CASNFQGSNQPQHF. The CDR3 region has the DNA TGTGCCAGCAACTTCCAGGGTTCGAATCAGCCCCAGCATTTT.

This clonotype has more than one count but fewer than ten. The V call is TRBV7-6, the J call TRBJ1-5, with no clear D. The CDR3 runs 13 residues. Germline-derived CDR1 and CDR2 are SGHVS and FNYEAQ. Trimming removed 1 base from V and 5 bases from J, with 6 bases in between. DNA for the CDR3: TGTGCCAGCAGCTTAGAGACCGATCAGCCCCAGCATTTT. Protein: CASSLETDQPQHF.

This clonotype was counted many times. The chain recombines TRBV6-1 with TRBJ1-1; 7 nucleotides line up with TRBD1. This CDR3 contains 13 residues. Germline CDR1 is MNHNS and CDR2 is SASEGT. Germline trimming cut 10 bases from V and 4 bases from J; bases unmatched to any gene: 9. CDR3 sequence: CATGKGAFTEAFF. The CDR3 DNA sequence: TGTGCCACCGGGAAGGGGGCGTTCACTGAAGCTTTCTTT.